The 25 T cell receptor beta chains below come from one sample, sequenced in a study of T-cell reconstitution after alpha-beta-depleted transplantation in children. Unique molecular identifiers were incorporated during preparation of the TCRbeta library. TCRdb re-called the PCR reads with MiXCR, one entry per CDR3 protein. The table lists about 900,000 distinct CDR3 sequences, about 30% of them singletons. The sample was PBMCs, mostly from graft donor cells, taken 360 days after TCRalphabeta/CD19-depleted stem cell transplant. The receptor set was obtained from a boy under two years old who had a stem cell transplant for SCID, so the T cells may come from the graft donor.

CDR3 protein: CASSRGRVYSGANVLTF. CDR3 nucleotide sequence: TGTGCCAGCAGCCGGGGCAGGGTGTACTCTGGGGCCAACGTCCTGACTTTC. This rearrangement joins TRBV3-1 to TRBJ2-6; maybe TRBD1 (5 bases). The CDR3 totals 17 residues. Per the germline V gene, CDR1 is LGHDT and CDR2 is YNNKEL (reference sequence). Trimming removed 4 bases from V and 0 bases from J, with 13 bases in between.

In this sample, this clonotype turned up many times. The chain recombines TRBV10-3 with TRBJ2-1, with 9 bases fitting TRBD2. CDR3 length: 20 amino acids. Germline V CDR1 and CDR2: ENHRY, SYGVKD. J lost 0 bases, V lost 4 bases, and 16 bases had no gene match. CDR3 loop: CAISGSLGSSGVSSYNEQFF. The CDR3 bases are TGTGCCATCAGTGGCTCGTTGGGTTCTAGCGGGGTTAGCTCCTACAATGAGCAGTTCTTC.

A single count supports this clonotype. The J gene is TRBJ2-3, the V gene TRBV18, with D hard to call. The germline V and J ends were trimmed by 5 bases and 0 bases, with 15 bases remaining between them. The CDR3 has 16 amino acids. CDR1 and CDR2 (germline): KGHSH, LQKENI. CDR3 sequence reads: CASSSSPASSTDTQYF. Written as DNA, the CDR3 is TGTGCCAGCTCATCAAGCCCAGCATCTAGCACAGATACGCAGTATTTT. Looking up the rest from reference TRBV18 and TRBJ2-3 gives the full variable domain: NAGVMQNPRHLVRRRGQEARLRCSPMKGHSHVYWYRQLPEEGLKFMVYLQKENIIDESGMPKERFSAEFPKEGPSILRIQQVVRGDSAAYFCASSSSPASSTDTQYFGPGTRLTVL.

The chain has TRBV7-9 and TRBJ1-5, with a tentative D call TRBD1 (5 bases). The V gene lost 6 bases and the J gene lost 3 bases, with 12 bases spanning the gap. Germline V gene lookup returns CDR1 SEHNR and CDR2 FQNEAQ (reference sequence). The CDR3 contains 14 residues. CDR3 in DNA: TGTGCCAGCAGGGGGACGGAAAACAATCAGCCCCAGCATTTT. It codes for CASRGTENNQPQHF.

The table lists this clonotype with a count of one. The genes are TRBV5-6 and TRBJ1-1; possibly TRBD1 for D (5 bases). This CDR3 comprises 14 residues. Between the trimmed V and J ends, which lost 3 bases and 4 bases, there was a span of 13 bases. The germline V gene encodes CDR1 SGHDT and CDR2 YYEEEE. The CDR3 loop is CASSSPPGSTEAFF. In nucleotides, the CDR3 is TGTGCCAGCAGCTCTCCCCCAGGGAGCACTGAAGCTTTCTTT.

Worth noting for this clonotype: Relative to the germline gene, one junction end is altered; a read error may explain this. The V gene is TRBV20-1, the J gene TRBJ2-3; 8 nucleotides match TRBD2. The CDR3 covers 13 residues. Germline CDR1 and CDR2: DFQATT and SNEGSKA (reference sequence). The CDR3 loop reads CSALGGGADMQYF. CDR3 DNA sequence: TGCAGTGCTCTCGGGGGGGGCGCAGATATGCAGTATTTT.

The V gene is TRBV12-3 or TRBV12-4, the J gene TRBJ2-1, with 12 bases identical to TRBD2. V lost 7 bases, J lost 4 bases, and 5 bases stayed unmatched. This CDR3 contains 15 residues. CDR3 sequence: CASTTSGGWYNEQFF. The CDR3 nucleotides are TGTGCCAGCACCACTAGCGGGGGGTGGTACAATGAGCAGTTCTTC.

The V call is TRBV20-1, the J call TRBJ1-2; D remains ambiguous. V was clipped by 2 bases and J by 6 bases, with 10 bases between them. Germline assignment: CDR1 DFQATT and CDR2 SNEGSKA (reference sequence). CDR3 size: 12 residues. CDR3 DNA sequence: TGCAGTGCTAGACGTCGAGAGGATGGCTACACCTTC. Its protein product is CSARRREDGYTF.

This clonotype was recorded a few times. Here the CDR3 reads CASSSGTEGYEQYF. In DNA form, the CDR3 reads TGCGCCAGCTCGTCCGGGACAGAAGGGTACGAGCAGTACTTC. V and J are TRBV5-1 and TRBJ2-7; the match to TRBD1 covers 7 bases. After removal of 7 bases from V and 4 bases from J, the junction contained 11 bases not matched to a gene. Looked up from germline, CDR1 is SGHRS and CDR2 is YFSETQ. There are 14 residues in the CDR3.

V and J are TRBV20-1 and TRBJ2-1; D call uncertain. The CDR3 is 12 residues long. Trimming removed 2 bases at V and 8 bases at J, with 10 bases between. The germline V gene encodes CDR1 DFQATT and CDR2 SNEGSKA (reference sequence). The CDR3 DNA reads as TGCAGTGCTAGACGCAGGCTCGATGAGCAGTTCTTC. It is translated as CSARRRLDEQFF.

The chain carries TRBV5-1 and TRBJ2-6; a weak D match, TRBD1 (6 bases). Looked up from germline, CDR1 is SGHRS and CDR2 is YFSETQ. The ends were cut back, 0 bases at V and 2 bases at J, with 12 bases in the middle. CDR3 size: 17 residues. The CDR3 protein is CASSLVGAGAGANVLTF. The CDR3 nucleotides read TGCGCCAGCAGCTTGGTGGGAGCAGGGGCTGGGGCCAACGTCCTGACTTTC.

This chain uses TRBV5-1 with TRBJ2-7; D unresolved. There are 18 residues in the CDR3. The germline V gene encodes CDR1 SGHRS and CDR2 YFSETQ. V was cut by 2 bases and J by 0 bases, with 21 bases left in between. For the CDR3, the DNA is TGCGCCAGCAGCTTCCGCCAGAGGACCTGGGGTAGCTCCTACGAGCAGTACTTC. Amino acid sequence: CASSFRQRTWGSSYEQYF.

The chain joins TRBV5-1 to TRBJ2-7; TRBD2 is a possible D gene (7 bases). Germline CDR1 is SGHRS and CDR2 is YFSETQ. The CDR3 is 15 amino acids. V lost 2 bases and J lost 1, with 13 bases in between. CDR3: CASSFGGRGSYEQYF. In nucleotides, the CDR3 is TGCGCCAGCAGCTTCGGGGGGCGAGGATCCTACGAGCAGTACTTC. The full variable domain, completed using reference TRBV5-1 and TRBJ2-7, is KAGVTQTPRYLIKTRGQQVTLSCSPISGHRSVSWYQQTPGQGLQFLFEYFSETQRNKGNFPGRFSGRQFSNSRSEMNVSTLELGDSALYLCASSFGGRGSYEQYFGPGTRLTVT.

The chain carries TRBV9 and TRBJ2-1; 16 nucleotides match TRBD2. Germline V gene data show CDR1 as SGDLS and CDR2 as YYNGEE. There are 20 residues in the CDR3. Trimming removed 0 bases from V and 0 bases from J; junction bases left unmatched: 6. This chain's CDR3 is CASSVAGGLAGGSSYNEQFF. As DNA, the CDR3 is TGTGCCAGCAGCGTAGCAGGGGGACTAGCGGGGGGGAGCTCCTACAATGAGCAGTTCTTC.

This chain links TRBV3-1 with TRBJ2-7, with D perhaps TRBD1 (5 bases). The CDR3 has 14 amino acids. Deletions cut 4 bases from V and 0 bases from J, with 10 bases between. Germline CDR1 and CDR2: LGHDT and YNNKEL (reference sequence). The CDR3 reads CASSPRQHSYEQYF. The CDR3 coding sequence is TGTGCCAGCAGCCCGAGACAGCACTCCTACGAGCAGTACTTC.

The chain combines TRBV5-1 with TRBJ2-7; TRBD1 agrees at 12 bases. CDR3 size: 14 residues. Germline V gene lookup returns CDR1 SGHRS and CDR2 YFSETQ. The junction had 5 bases not matched to a gene; V was cut back by 5 bases and J by 5 bases. The CDR3 DNA reads as TGCGCCAGCAGAAGGGACAGGGGGCTGGACGAGCAGTACTTC. It codes for CASRRDRGLDEQYF.

This clonotype was recorded many times. The chain combines TRBV7-9 with TRBJ1-6; D is possibly TRBD1 (5 bases). The CDR3 runs to 15 residues. V was clipped by 1 base and J by 10 bases, with 14 bases between them. Looked up from germline, CDR1 is SEHNR and CDR2 is FQNEAQ (reference sequence). CDR3 DNA: TGTGCCAGCAGCTTAGGGTGGGGCGCGAGGTCACCCCTCCACTTT. This encodes CASSLGWGARSPLHF.

This clonotype was counted between two and nine times. The chain couples TRBV19 to TRBJ2-1; D uncertain. The V gene lost 5 bases and the J gene lost 14 bases, with 16 bases spanning the gap. The V gene's germline CDR1 is LNHDA and CDR2 SQIVND (reference sequence). CDR3 length: 12 residues. CDR3 coding DNA: TGTGCCAGTAGTCCCCCTGGTATTTCGAAGTTCTTC. Amino acid sequence: CASSPPGISKFF.

The rearrangement links TRBV9 to TRBJ1-6; TRBD1 is a possible D gene (5 bases). The CDR3 covers 15 residues. Trimming took 0 bases from V and 9 from J, leaving 13 bases between them. CDR1 is SGDLS and CDR2 is YYNGEE in the germline V gene. The CDR3 sequence: CASSVDPQGTSPLHF. The DNA for the CDR3 is TGTGCCAGCAGCGTAGACCCCCAGGGTACTTCACCCCTCCACTTT.

V and J are TRBV20-1 and TRBJ2-5; D call uncertain. Per the germline V gene, CDR1 is DFQATT and CDR2 is SNEGSKA (reference sequence). The CDR3 covers 11 residues. The germline V and J ends were trimmed by 1 base and 6 bases, with 6 bases remaining between them. The CDR3: CSARGRKTQYF. DNA of the CDR3: TGCAGTGCTAGAGGTCGTAAGACCCAGTACTTC.

This clonotype has a count of ten or more. The rearrangement joins TRBV7-9 to TRBJ1-2; no definite D call. V shed 6 bases and J shed 0 bases, with 8 bases lying between them. Germline CDR1 SEHNR, CDR2 FQNEAQ (reference sequence). The CDR3 consists of 13 residues. CDR3 protein: CASSLGTNYGYTF. CDR3 bases: TGTGCCAGCAGTTTGGGGACTAACTATGGCTACACCTTC.

V is TRBV27 and J is TRBJ2-7; the match to TRBD1 covers 7 bases. The germline CDR1 and CDR2 sequences are MNHEY and SMNVEV (reference sequence). The CDR3 extends over 14 amino acids. V trimming: 3 bases; J trimming: 7 bases; junction bases outside the gene matches: 9. The CDR3 loop is CASSFDRVNSEQYF. The CDR3 DNA sequence: TGTGCCAGCAGTTTTGACAGGGTAAACTCTGAGCAGTACTTC.

The sample holds many counts of this clonotype. The J gene is TRBJ2-1, the V gene TRBV4-2; perhaps TRBD1 as D (6 bases). Deletions cut 1 base from V and 7 bases from J, with 20 bases between. The germline V gene has CDR1 LGHNA and CDR2 YNFKEQ. The CDR3 has 17 residues. In DNA, the CDR3 is TGTGCCAGCAGCCAAGGTTTTGCAGGGGCGGATGGAAATGAGCAGTTCTTC. Protein product: CASSQGFAGADGNEQFF.

The chain employs TRBV12-3 or TRBV12-4 and TRBJ2-2; 8 bases line up with TRBD1. The CDR3 totals 15 residues. Trimming at V came to 5 bases and at J to 6 bases, leaving 8 bases not matched to a gene. The CDR3 DNA sequence: TGTGCCAGCAGTCCTCAGGGGGCCGGGGCCGGGGAGCTGTTTTTT. Amino acids: CASSPQGAGAGELFF.

This clonotype was seen ten or more times. The chain has TRBV7-8 and TRBJ1-5; a possible D gene is TRBD1 (6 bases). CDR1 is SGHVS, CDR2 FQNEAQ, per germline. The CDR3 consists of 17 residues. Between the trimmed V and J ends, which lost 1 base and 0 bases, there was a span of 13 bases. Here the CDR3 DNA reads TGTGCCAGCAGCTTAGACAGGGCGGTTTATAGCAATCAGCCCCAGCATTTT. Its protein is CASSLDRAVYSNQPQHF.